This T cell receptor beta chain was identified in a study of T cell responses to AZD1222 COVID-19 vaccine. CDR1 and CDR2 (germline): LGHNA, YNFKEQ. This CDR3 region has 15 residues. The ends were cut back, 1 base at V and 8 bases at J, with 17 bases in the middle. Remarks on this clone: Antigen unknown.

Repertoires were generated with immunoSEQ multiplex PCR, while TCRdb's copy carries only in-frame clones and drops some. The sample includes roughly 140,000 clones, under 95% of them seen just once. Points from the study as a whole: Of spike-specific TCRs, nearly half reportedly target regions left unmutated in variants.

This sequence originates from an adult in good health. The sample consisted of peripheral blood, taken on day 0 of AZD1222 vaccination. The chain employs TRBV4-2 and TRBJ1-2; the D gene is possibly TRBD1 (6 bases). CDR3 loop: CASSQGGGQAWGYTF. CDR3 in DNA: TGTGCCAGCAGCCAAGGGGGGGGGCAGGCTTGGGGCTACACCTTC.